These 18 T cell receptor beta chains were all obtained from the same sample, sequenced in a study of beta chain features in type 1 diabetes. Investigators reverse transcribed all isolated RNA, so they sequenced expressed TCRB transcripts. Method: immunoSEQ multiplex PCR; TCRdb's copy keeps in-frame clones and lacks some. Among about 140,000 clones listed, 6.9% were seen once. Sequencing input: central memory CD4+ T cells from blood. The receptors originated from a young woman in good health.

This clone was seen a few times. For the CDR3, the DNA is TGTGCCAGCAGCCCGCCCAACAGGGCCGCTACAGGCTACACCTTC. Its protein is CASSPPNRAATGYTF. The gene calls are TRBV14 and TRBJ1-2; maybe TRBD1 (6 bases). The germline V gene encodes CDR1 SGHDN and CDR2 FVKESK. V was shortened by 4 bases and J by 8 bases, with 20 bases between the two germline ends. The length of the CDR3 is 15 residues. Full variable domain (missing parts from reference TRBV14 and TRBJ1-2): EAGVTQFPSHSVIEKGQTVTLRCDPISGHDNLYWYRRVMGKEIKFLLHFVKESKQDESGMPNNRFLAERTGGTYSTLKVQPAELEDSGVYFCASSPPNRAATGYTFGSGTRLTVV.

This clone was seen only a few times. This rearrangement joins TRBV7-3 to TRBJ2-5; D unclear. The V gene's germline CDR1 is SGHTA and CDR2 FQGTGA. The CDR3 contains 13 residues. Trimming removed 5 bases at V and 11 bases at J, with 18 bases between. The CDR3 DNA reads TGTGCCAGCAGCCGGAGTGAGTTCGAAGAGCAGTACTTC. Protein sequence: CASSRSEFEEQYF.

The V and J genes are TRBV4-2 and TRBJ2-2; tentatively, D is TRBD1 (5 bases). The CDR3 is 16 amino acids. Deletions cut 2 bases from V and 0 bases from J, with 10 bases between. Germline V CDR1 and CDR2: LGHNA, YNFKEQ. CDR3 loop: CASSQTPRANTGELFF. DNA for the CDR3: TGTGCCAGCAGCCAAACCCCCAGGGCGAACACCGGGGAGCTGTTTTTT.

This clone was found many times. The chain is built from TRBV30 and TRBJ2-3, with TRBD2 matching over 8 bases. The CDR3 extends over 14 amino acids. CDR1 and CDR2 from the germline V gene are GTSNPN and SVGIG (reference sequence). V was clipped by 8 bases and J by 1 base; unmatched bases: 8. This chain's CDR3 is CAREREIGTDTQYF. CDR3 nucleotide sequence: TGTGCCAGAGAGCGGGAGATAGGCACAGATACGCAGTATTTT.

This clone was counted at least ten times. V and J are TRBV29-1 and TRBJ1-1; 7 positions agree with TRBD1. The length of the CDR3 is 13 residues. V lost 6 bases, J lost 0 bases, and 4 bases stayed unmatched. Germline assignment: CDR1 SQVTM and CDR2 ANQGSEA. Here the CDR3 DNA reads TGCAGCGTGACAGGGAGCCTGAACACTGAAGCTTTCTTT. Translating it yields CSVTGSLNTEAFF. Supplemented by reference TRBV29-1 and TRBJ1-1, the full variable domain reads SAVISQKPSRDICQRGTSLTIQCQVDSQVTMMFWYRQQPGQSLTLIATANQGSEATYESGFVIDKFPISRPNLTFSTLTVSNMSPEDSSIYLCSVTGSLNTEAFFGQGTRLTVV.

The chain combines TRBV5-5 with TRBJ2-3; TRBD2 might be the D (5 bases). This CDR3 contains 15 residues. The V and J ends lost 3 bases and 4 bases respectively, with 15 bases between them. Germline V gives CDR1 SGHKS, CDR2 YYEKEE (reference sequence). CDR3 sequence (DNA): TGTGCCAGCAGCTCCGGCCCGACGGAGGCAGATACGCAGTATTTT. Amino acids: CASSSGPTEADTQYF.

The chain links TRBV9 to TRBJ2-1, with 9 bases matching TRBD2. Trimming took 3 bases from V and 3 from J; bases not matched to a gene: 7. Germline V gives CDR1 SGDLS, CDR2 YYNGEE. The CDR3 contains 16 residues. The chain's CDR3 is CASSGKTSGNYNEQFF. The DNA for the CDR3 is TGTGCCAGCAGCGGAAAGACTAGCGGAAACTACAATGAGCAGTTCTTC.

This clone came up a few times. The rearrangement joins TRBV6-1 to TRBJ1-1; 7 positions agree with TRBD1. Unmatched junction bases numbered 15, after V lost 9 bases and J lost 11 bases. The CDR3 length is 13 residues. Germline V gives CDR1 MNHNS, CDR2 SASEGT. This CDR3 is CASRLLSDRVAFF. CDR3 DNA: TGTGCCAGTCGCCTACTATCAGACAGGGTCGCTTTCTTT.

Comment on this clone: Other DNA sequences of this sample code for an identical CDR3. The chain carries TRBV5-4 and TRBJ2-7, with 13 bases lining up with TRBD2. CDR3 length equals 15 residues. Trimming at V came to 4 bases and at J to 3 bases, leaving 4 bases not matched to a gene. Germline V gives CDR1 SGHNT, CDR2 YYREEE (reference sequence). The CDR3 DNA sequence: TGTGCCAGCAGCGCGGGACTAGCGGGAAGCTACGAGCAGTACTTC. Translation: CASSAGLAGSYEQYF.

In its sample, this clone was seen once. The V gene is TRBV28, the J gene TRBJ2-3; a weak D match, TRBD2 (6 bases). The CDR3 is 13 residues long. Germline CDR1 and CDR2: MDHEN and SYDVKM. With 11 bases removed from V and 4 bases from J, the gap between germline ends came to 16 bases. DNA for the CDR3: TGTGCCTGGGGGACTCCGGTGGCAGATACGCAGTATTTT. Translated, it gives CAWGTPVADTQYF.

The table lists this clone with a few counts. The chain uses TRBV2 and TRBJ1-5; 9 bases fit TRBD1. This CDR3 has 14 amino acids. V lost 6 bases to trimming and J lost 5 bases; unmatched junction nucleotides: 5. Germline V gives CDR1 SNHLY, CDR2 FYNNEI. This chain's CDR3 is CASREDRGDQPQHF. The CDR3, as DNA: TGTGCCAGCAGAGAGGACAGGGGCGATCAGCCCCAGCATTTT. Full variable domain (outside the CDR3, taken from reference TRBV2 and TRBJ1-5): EPEVTQTPSHQVTQMGQEVILRCVPISNHLYFYWYRQILGQKVEFLVSFYNNEISEKSEIFDDQFSVERPDGSNFTLKIRSTKLEDSAMYFCASREDRGDQPQHFGDGTRLSIL.

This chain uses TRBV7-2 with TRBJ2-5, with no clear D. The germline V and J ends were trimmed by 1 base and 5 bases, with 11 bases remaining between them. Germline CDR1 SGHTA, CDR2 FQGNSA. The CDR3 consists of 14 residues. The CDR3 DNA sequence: TGTGCCAGCAGCTTAGGATCGGTCCCCGAGACCCAGTACTTC. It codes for CASSLGSVPETQYF. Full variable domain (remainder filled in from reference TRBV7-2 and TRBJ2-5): GAGVSQSPSNKVTEKGKDVELRCDPISGHTALYWYRQSLGQGLEFLIYFQGNSAPDKSGLPSDRFSAERTGGSVSTLTIQRTQQEDSAVYLCASSLGSVPETQYFGPGTRLLVL.

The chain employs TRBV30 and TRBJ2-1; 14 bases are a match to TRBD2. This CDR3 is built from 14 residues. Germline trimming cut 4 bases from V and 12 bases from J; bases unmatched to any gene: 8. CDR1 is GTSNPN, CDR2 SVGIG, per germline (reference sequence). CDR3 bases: TGTGCCTGGACTACCCAGGGGACTAGCGGGAGGCAGTTCTTC. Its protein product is CAWTTQGTSGRQFF.

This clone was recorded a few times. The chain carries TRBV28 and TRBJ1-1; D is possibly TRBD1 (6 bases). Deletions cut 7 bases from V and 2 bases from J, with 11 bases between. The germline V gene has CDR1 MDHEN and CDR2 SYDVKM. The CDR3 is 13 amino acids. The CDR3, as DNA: TGTGCCAGCATTGGACAGTCAAACACTGAAGCTTTCTTT. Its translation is CASIGQSNTEAFF.

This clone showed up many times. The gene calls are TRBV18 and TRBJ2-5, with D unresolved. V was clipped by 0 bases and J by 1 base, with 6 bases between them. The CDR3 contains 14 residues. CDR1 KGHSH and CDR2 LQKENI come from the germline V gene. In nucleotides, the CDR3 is TGTGCCAGCTCACCACCGCGGCCCCAAGAGACCCAGTACTTC. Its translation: CASSPPRPQETQYF.

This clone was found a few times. The CDR3 protein is CASSLAGGREETQYF. CDR3 nucleotide sequence: TGTGCCAGCAGTTTAGCGGGAGGGCGTGAGGAGACCCAGTACTTC. This chain connects TRBV28 to TRBJ2-5; TRBD2 matches at 9 bases. V shed 2 bases, J shed 5 bases, and the junction held 6 bases outside the gene matches. Germline V lookup: CDR1 MDHEN, CDR2 SYDVKM. This CDR3 is built from 15 residues.

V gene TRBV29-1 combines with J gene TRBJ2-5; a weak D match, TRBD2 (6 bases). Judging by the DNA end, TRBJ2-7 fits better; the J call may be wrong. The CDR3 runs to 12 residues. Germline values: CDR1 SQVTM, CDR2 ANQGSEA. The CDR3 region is CSVELSGDEQYF. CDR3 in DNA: TGCAGCGTTGAGTTGTCGGGGGACGAGCAGTACTTC.

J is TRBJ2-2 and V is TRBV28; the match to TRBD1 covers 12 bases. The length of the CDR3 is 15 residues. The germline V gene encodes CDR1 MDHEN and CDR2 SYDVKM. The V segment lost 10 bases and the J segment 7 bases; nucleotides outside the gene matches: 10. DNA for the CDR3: TGTGCCATCAAGGGACAGGGGGCTTTTGGCGGGGAGCTGTTTTTT. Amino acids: CAIKGQGAFGGELFF.